This is a list of T cell receptor beta chains from one sample in a study of cytomegalovirus exposure and HLA in healthy donors. Using immunoSEQ multiplex PCR, the repertoire was profiled, and TCRdb retains in-frame clones only, with some absent. The sample yields 180,000 or so clones, roughly four fifths seen once. The sample was PBMCs. Receptor source: a man aged 18 to 29 in good health and CMV-seronegative. CDR3s include the opening cysteine and the closing phenylalanine or tryptophan. D genes are given only for firm matches. Rows give clone size only sometimes, using once, few, many, or a class for an expanded clone.

D gene	V gene	clone size	J gene	CDR3 protein	CDR3 DNA
-	TRBV21-1	-	TRBJ1-2	CASKLQGIDYGYTF	TGTGCCAGCAAACTGCAGGGGATAGACTATGGCTACACCTTC
TRBD2	TRBV7-9	-	TRBJ2-3	CASSPGTSGGADTQYF	TGTGCCAGCAGCCCCGGGACTAGCGGGGGGGCAGATACGCAGTATTTT
-	TRBV10-3	-	TRBJ2-1	CARSDGAYNEQFF	TGTGCCAGGAGCGACGGAGCCTACAATGAGCAGTTCTTC
TRBD1	TRBV7-8	once	TRBJ1-2	CASSLKTGLNYGYTF	TGTGCCAGCAGCTTAAAGACAGGGCTTAACTATGGCTACACCTTC
-	TRBV12-5	-	TRBJ2-3	CASGSSLGRTSTDTQYF	TGTGCTAGTGGTTCATCTTTGGGGCGTACTAGCACAGATACGCAGTATTTT
-	TRBV10-2	few	TRBJ1-5	CASSEGTNQPQHF	TGCGCCAGCAGTGAGGGCACCAATCAGCCCCAGCATTTT
TRBD1	TRBV9	-	TRBJ2-7	CASSEGAGLEQYF	TGTGCCAGCAGCGAGGGGGCCGGGCTCGAGCAGTACTTC
TRBD2	TRBV9	-	TRBJ2-1	CASSVVLAGASEQFF	TGTGCCAGCAGCGTGGTGCTAGCGGGGGCCTCGGAGCAGTTCTTC
-	TRBV11-2	once	TRBJ2-3	CASSPPGSPDTQYF	TGTGCCAGCAGCCCCCCCGGGAGCCCAGATACGCAGTATTTT
-	TRBV10-3	-	TRBJ2-1	CAISEREAGEQFF	TGTGCCATCAGTGAACGAGAGGCGGGTGAGCAGTTCTTC
-	TRBV7-8	-	TRBJ1-5	CASSLDAGHTYQPQHF	TGTGCCAGCAGCTTAGATGCGGGCCACACTTATCAGCCCCAGCATTTT
-	TRBV5-1	few	TRBJ2-1	CASSPQGREQFF	TGCGCCAGCAGCCCCCAGGGTAGAGAGCAGTTCTTC
-	TRBV10-3	-	TRBJ1-3	CAISGVVSPIYF	TGTGCCATCTCCGGGGTCGTATCCCCCATATATTTT
-	TRBV5-8	-	TRBJ1-5	CASSLEFGEGGNQPQHF	TGTGCCAGCAGCTTGGAATTTGGAGAGGGGGGCAATCAGCCCCAGCATTTT
-	TRBV29-1	few	TRBJ1-5	CSVETDTNQPQHF	TGCAGCGTTGAGACGGACACCAATCAGCCCCAGCATTTT
-	TRBV29-1	-	TRBJ2-7	CSGGVGLGAEQYF	TGCAGCGGGGGGGTTGGGTTAGGCGCTGAGCAGTACTTC
TRBD1	TRBV28	-	TRBJ1-5	CASSPGTGVSNQPQHF	TGTGCCAGCAGTCCGGGGACAGGGGTCAGCAATCAGCCCCAGCATTTT
TRBD1	TRBV15	-	TRBJ1-2	CATSRGQEGVNYGYTF	TGTGCCACCAGCAGGGGACAGGAGGGAGTGAACTATGGCTACACCTTC
-	TRBV9	-	TRBJ2-7	CASSVFDRMSEQYF	TGTGCCAGCAGCGTGTTTGACAGGATGTCAGAGCAGTACTTC
-	TRBV28	-	TRBJ1-3	CASSLQTGNTIYF	TGTGCCAGCAGTCTCCAGACTGGAAACACCATATATTTT
-	TRBV7-9	-	TRBJ2-2	CASSPVYNPGELFF	TGTGCCAGCAGCCCGGTATATAACCCCGGGGAGCTGTTTTTT
TRBD1	TRBV27	few	TRBJ1-2	CATRRGRTNYGYTF	TGTGCCACCCGAAGGGGGCGGACTAACTATGGCTACACCTTC
-	TRBV2	-	TRBJ2-2	CASSESVRTGELFF	TGTGCCAGCAGTGAATCCGTGAGGACCGGGGAGCTGTTTTTT
TRBD1	TRBV5-1	-	TRBJ2-1	CASRSTGTGYNEQFF	TGCGCCAGCAGGTCTACCGGGACAGGCTACAATGAGCAGTTCTTC
-	TRBV9	-	TRBJ2-2	CASSRTRYTGELFF	TGTGCCAGCAGTCGTACACGCTACACCGGGGAGCTGTTTTTT
-	TRBV7-3	-	TRBJ1-1	CASSLMAGSHTEAFF	TGTGCCAGCAGTCTCATGGCGGGCTCCCACACTGAAGCTTTCTTT
-	TRBV27	-	TRBJ2-7	CASSLYGSYEQYF	TGTGCCAGCAGTTTGTACGGGAGCTACGAGCAGTACTTC
-	TRBV27	-	TRBJ2-2	CASSLSSGATGELFF	TGTGCCAGCAGTTTATCCTCAGGGGCGACCGGGGAGCTGTTTTTT
-	TRBV4-2	-	TRBJ1-1	CASSPAGGGEAFF	TGTGCCAGCAGCCCCGCTGGGGGGGGTGAAGCTTTCTTT